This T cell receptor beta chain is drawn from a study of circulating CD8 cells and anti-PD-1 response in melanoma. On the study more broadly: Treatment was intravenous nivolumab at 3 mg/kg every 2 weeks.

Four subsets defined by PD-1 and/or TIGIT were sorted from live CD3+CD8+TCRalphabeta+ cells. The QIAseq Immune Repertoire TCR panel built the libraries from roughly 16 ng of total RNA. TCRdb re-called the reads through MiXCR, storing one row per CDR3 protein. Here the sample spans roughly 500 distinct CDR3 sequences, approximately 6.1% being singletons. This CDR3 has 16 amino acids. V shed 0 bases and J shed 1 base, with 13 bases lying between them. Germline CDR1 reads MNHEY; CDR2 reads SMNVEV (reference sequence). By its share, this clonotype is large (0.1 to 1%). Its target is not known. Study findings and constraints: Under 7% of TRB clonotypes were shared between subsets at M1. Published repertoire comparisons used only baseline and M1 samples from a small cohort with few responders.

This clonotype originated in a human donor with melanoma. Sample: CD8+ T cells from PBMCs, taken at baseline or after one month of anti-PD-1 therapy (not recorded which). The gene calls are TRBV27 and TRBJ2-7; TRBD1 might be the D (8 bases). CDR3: CASSLSGQGGSYEQYF. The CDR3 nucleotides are TGTGCCAGCAGTTTATCTGGACAGGGAGGGTCCTACGAGCAGTACTTC.